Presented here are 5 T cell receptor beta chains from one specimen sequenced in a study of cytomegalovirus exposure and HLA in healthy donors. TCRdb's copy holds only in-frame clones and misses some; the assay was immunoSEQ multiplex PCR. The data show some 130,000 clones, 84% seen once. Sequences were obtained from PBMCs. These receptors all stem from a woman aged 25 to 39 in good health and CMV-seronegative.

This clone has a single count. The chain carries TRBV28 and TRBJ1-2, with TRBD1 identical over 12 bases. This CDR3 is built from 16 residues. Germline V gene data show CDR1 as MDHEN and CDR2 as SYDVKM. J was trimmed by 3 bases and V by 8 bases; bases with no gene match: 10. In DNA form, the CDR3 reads TGTGCCAGCGAAACCGGGACAGGGGGCGCTTACTATGGCTACACCTTC. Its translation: CASETGTGGAYYGYTF.

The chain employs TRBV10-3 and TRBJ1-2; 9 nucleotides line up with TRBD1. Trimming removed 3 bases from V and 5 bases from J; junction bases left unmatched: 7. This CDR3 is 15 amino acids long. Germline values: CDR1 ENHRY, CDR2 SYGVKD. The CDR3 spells CAISDGQGRKYGYTF. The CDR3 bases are TGTGCCATCAGTGATGGACAGGGGCGCAAATATGGCTACACCTTC.

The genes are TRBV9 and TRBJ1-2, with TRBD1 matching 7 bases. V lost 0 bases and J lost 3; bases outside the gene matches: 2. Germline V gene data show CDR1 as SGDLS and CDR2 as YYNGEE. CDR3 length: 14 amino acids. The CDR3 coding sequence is TGTGCCAGCAGCGTAGGACAGGGAGACTATGGCTACACCTTC. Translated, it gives CASSVGQGDYGYTF. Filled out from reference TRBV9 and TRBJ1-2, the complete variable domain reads DSGVTQTPKHLITATGQRVTLRCSPRSGDLSVYWYQQSLDQGLQFLIQYYNGEERAKGNILERFSAQQFPDLHSELNLSSLELGDSALYFCASSVGQGDYGYTFGSGTRLTVV.

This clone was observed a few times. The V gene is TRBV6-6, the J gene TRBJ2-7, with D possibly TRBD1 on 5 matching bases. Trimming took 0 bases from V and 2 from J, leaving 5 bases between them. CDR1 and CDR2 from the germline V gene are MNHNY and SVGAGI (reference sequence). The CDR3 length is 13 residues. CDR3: CASSYSDTYEQYF. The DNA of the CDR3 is TGTGCCAGCAGTTACTCGGACACCTACGAGCAGTACTTC.

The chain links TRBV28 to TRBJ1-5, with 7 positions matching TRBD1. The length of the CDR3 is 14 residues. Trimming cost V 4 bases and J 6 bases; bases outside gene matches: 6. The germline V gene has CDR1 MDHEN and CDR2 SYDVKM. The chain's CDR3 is CASSYHRGGQPQHF. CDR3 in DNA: TGTGCCAGCAGTTATCACAGGGGCGGTCAGCCCCAGCATTTT.